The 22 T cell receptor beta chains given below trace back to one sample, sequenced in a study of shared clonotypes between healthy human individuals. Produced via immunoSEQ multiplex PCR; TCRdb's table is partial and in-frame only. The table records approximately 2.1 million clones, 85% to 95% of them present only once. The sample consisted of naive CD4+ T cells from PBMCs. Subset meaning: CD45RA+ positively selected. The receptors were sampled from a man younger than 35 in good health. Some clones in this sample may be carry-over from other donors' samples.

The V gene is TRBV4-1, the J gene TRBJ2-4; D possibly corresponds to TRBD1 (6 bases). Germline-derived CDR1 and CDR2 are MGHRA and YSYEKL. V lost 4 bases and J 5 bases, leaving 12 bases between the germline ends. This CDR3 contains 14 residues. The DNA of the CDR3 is TGCGCCAGCAGCCGGGAAGAGGGGGAAAACATTCAGTACTTC. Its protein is CASSREEGENIQYF.

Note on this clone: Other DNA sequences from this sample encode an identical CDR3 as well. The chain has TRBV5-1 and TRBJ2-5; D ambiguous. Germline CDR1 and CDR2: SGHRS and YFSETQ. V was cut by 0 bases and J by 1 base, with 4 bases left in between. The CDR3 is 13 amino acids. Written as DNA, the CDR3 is TGCGCCAGCAGCTTGGGAAGCCAAGAGACCCAGTACTTC. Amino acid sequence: CASSLGSQETQYF.

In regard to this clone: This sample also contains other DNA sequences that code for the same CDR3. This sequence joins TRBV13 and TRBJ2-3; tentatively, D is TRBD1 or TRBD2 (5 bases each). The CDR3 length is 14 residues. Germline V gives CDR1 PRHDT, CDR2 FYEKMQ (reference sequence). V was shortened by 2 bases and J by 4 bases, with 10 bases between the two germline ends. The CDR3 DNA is TGTGCCAGCAGCTTACGGCAGGGAGCAGATACGCAGTATTTT. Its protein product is CASSLRQGADTQYF.

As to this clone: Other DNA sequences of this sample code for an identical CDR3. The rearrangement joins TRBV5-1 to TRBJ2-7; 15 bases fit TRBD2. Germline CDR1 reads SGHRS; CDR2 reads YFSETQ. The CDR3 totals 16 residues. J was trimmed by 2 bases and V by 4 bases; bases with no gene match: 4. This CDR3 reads CASSAGTSGRTYEQYF. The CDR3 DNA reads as TGCGCCAGCAGCGCCGGGACTAGCGGGAGGACCTACGAGCAGTACTTC. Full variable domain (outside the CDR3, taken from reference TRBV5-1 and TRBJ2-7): KAGVTQTPRYLIKTRGQQVTLSCSPISGHRSVSWYQQTPGQGLQFLFEYFSETQRNKGNFPGRFSGRQFSNSRSEMNVSTLELGDSALYLCASSAGTSGRTYEQYFGPGTRLTVT.

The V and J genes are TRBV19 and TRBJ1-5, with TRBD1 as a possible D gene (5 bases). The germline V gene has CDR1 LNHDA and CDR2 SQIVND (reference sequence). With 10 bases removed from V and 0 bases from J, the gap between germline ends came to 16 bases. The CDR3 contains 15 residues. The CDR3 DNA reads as TGTGCCACCAGGAGGGGCGTACGTAGCAATCAGCCCCAGCATTTT. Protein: CATRRGVRSNQPQHF.

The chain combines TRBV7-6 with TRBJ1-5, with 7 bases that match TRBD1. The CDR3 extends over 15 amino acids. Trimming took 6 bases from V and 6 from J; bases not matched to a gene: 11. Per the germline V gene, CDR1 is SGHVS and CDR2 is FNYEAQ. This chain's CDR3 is CASSSQQGQSQPQHF. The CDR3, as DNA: TGTGCCAGCAGTTCGCAACAGGGGCAGAGTCAGCCCCAGCATTTT.

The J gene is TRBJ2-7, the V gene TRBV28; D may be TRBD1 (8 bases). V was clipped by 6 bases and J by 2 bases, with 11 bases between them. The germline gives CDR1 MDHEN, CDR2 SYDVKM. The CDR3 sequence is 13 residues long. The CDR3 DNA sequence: TGTGCCAGCAGACAGGGGGGGACCTACGAGCAGTACTTC. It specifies CASRQGGTYEQYF.

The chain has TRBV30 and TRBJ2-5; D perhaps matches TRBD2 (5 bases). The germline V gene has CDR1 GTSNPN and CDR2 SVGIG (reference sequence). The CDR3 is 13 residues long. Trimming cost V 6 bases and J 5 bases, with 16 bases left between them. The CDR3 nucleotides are TGTGCCTGCCGACTAACAAGACATGAGACCCAGTACTTC. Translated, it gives CACRLTRHETQYF.

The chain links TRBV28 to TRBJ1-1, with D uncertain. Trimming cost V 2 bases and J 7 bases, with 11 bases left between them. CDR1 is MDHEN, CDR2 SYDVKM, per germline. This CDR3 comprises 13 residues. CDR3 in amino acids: CASSLPVGDEAFF. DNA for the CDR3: TGTGCCAGCAGTTTACCGGTTGGGGATGAAGCTTTCTTT.

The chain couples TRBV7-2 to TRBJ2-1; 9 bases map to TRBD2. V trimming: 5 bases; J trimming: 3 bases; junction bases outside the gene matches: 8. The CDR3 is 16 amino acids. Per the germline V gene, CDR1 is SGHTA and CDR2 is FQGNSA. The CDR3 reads CASSPTGTSYYNEQFF. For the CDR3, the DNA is TGTGCCAGCAGCCCAACCGGGACTAGCTACTACAATGAGCAGTTCTTC.

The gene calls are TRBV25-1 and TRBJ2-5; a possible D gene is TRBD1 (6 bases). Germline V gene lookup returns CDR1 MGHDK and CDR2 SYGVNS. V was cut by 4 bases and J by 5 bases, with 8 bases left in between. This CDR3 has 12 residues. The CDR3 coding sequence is TGTGCCAGCAGTGGGGGGCGGGAGACCCAGTACTTC. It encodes CASSGGRETQYF.

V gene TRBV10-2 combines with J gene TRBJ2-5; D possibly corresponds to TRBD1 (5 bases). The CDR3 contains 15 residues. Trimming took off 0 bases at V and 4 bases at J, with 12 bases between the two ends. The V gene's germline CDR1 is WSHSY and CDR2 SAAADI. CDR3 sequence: CASSESRVRLETQYF. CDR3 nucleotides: TGCGCCAGCAGTGAGTCCAGGGTTCGACTAGAGACCCAGTACTTC.

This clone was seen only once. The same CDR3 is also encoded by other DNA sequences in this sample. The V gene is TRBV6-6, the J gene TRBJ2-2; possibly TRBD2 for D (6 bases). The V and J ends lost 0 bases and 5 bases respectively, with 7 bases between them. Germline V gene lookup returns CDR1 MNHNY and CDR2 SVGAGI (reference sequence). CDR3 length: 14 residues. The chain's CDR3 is CASSYSSGTGELFF. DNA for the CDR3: TGTGCCAGCAGTTACTCGAGCGGGACCGGGGAGCTGTTTTTT.

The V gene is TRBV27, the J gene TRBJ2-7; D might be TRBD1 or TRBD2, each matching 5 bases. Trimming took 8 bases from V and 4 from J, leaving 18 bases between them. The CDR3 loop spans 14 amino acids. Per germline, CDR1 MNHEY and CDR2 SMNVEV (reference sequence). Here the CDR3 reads CASRRASREYEQYF. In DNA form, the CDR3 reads TGTGCCAGCCGAAGAGCGAGCAGGGAGTACGAGCAGTACTTC.

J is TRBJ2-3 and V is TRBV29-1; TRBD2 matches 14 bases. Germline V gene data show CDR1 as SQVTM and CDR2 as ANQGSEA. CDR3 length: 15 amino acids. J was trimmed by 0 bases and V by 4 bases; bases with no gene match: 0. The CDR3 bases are TGCAGCGTTGGACTAGCGGGAGGGAGCACAGATACGCAGTATTTT. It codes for CSVGLAGGSTDTQYF.

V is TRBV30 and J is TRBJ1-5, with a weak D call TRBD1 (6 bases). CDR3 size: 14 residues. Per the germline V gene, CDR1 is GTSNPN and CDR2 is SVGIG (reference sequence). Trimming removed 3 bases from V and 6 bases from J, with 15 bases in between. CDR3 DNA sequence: TGTGCCTGGAGGCCAACGGGGGGCGGTCAGCCCCAGCATTTT. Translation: CAWRPTGGGQPQHF.

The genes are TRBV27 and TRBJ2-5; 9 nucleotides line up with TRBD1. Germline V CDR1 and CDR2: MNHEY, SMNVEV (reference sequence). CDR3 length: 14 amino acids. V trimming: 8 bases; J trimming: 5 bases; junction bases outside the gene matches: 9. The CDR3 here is CASRTWDRVETQYF. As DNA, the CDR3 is TGTGCCAGCCGAACCTGGGACAGGGTTGAGACCCAGTACTTC.

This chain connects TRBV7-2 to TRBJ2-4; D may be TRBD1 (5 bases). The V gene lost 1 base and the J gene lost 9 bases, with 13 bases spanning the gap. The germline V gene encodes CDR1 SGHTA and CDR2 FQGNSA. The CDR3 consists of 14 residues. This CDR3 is CASSLGVTGAIQYF. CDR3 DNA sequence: TGTGCCAGCAGCTTAGGAGTCACTGGGGCCATTCAGTACTTC.

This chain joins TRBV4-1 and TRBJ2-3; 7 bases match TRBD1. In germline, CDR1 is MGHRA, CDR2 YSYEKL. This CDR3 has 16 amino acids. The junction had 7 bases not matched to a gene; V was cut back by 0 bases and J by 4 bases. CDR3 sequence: CASSQDKDRSADTQYF. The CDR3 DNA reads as TGCGCCAGCAGCCAAGATAAGGACAGGTCGGCAGATACGCAGTATTTT.

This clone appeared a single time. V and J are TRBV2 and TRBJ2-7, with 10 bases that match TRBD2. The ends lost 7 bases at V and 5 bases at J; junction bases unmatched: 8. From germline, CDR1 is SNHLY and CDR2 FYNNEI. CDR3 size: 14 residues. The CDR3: CASTVSSGRHEQYF. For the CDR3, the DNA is TGTGCCAGCACGGTGTCTAGCGGGAGACACGAGCAGTACTTC.

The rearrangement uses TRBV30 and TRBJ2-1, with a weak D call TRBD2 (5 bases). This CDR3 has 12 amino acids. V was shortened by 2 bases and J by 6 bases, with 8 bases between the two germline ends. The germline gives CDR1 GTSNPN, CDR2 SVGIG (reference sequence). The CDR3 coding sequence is TGTGCCTGGAGTCGAGGGAGCAATGAGCAGTTCTTC. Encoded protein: CAWSRGSNEQFF.

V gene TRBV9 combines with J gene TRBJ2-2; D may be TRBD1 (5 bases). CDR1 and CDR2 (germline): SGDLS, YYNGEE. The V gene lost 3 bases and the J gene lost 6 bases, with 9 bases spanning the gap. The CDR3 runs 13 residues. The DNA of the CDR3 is TGTGCCAGCAGCGCAATAGGGGCCGGGGAGCTGTTTTTT. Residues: CASSAIGAGELFF.